The rows below give T cell receptor beta chains drawn from one sample of a study of CXCR3-negative and CXCR3-positive naive CD8 T cells. TCRdb reanalyzed the 5' RACE reads and collapses them to one entry per CDR3 protein, without DNA. This sample's table has over 55,000 distinct CDR3 sequences. The sequenced sample was memory CD8+ T cells from blood. The receptor source for this set is a human donor in good health. Some clones in this sample may be carry-over from other donors' samples. Both conserved end residues are part of each CDR3. For some rows the clone size is stated as once, few or many, or as a class when expanded; others skip it.

V	size	J	CDR3
TRBV9	.	TRBJ1-6	CASSVGGTGDNSPLHF
TRBV2	.	TRBJ2-1	CASSESGGGAYNEQFF
TRBV28	.	TRBJ2-5	CASSLVGVQETQYF
TRBV3-1	.	TRBJ2-7	CASSLASGPYEQYF
TRBV7-9	.	TRBJ1-2	CASSSQDRVPSNYGYTF
TRBV29-1	.	TRBJ1-1	CSVDTGTEAFF
TRBV4-3	.	TRBJ1-2	CASSLTFLDGLNYGYTF
TRBV29-1	.	TRBJ2-4	CSVEGGQGGDIQYF
TRBV27	.	TRBJ1-1	CASGRGLGTEAFF
TRBV2	.	TRBJ2-1	CASSEVPTSYNEQFF
TRBV7-2	.	TRBJ2-3	CATTSGGTLTDTQYF
TRBV10-2	.	TRBJ1-5	CASSPWGVDSNQPQHF
TRBV7-8	.	TRBJ2-2	CASSQGAPNTGELFF
TRBV21-1	.	TRBJ2-5	CASSKVGSEETQYF
TRBV23-1	medium-sized	TRBJ1-1	CASSQSQQANTEAFF
TRBV29-1	.	TRBJ2-1	CSVPRGSNEQFF
TRBV7-9	.	TRBJ2-1	CASSPAGGVEQFF
TRBV28	.	TRBJ2-7	CASSWTDYEQYF
TRBV7-8	.	TRBJ2-3	CASSLSGAGVTDTQYF
TRBV20-1	.	TRBJ1-1	CSAIQELNTEAFF
TRBV7-6	.	TRBJ2-1	CASSLWTASEEQFF
TRBV12-3/TRBV12-4	.	TRBJ2-7	CASSFDMGEQYF
TRBV20-1	.	TRBJ2-1	CSARERDRDYNEQFF
TRBV6-2/TRBV6-3	.	TRBJ2-5	CASSYDLAAKYQETQYF
TRBV7-9	.	TRBJ2-3	CASSFQGGTDTQYF
TRBV6-1	.	TRBJ2-1	CASSSTGTGSDEQFF